This T cell receptor (beta chain) was identified during a study of blood T cell repertoires in COVID-19. Study-wide background: Sites across the United States, Italy and Spain contributed samples from acute and convalescent COVID-19.

In the authors' workflow: Reference gene primer amplification yielded estimated nucleated cell counts. Libraries were prepared by immunoSEQ multiplex PCR; TCRdb keeps only in-frame clonotypes and omits some of them. The D gene and trimming were derived from the DNA, and the V and J assignments and clone size from that table. The sample carries some 400,000 clones, roughly 80% recorded once. V was trimmed by 6 bases and J by 1 base, leaving 13 bases between them. The CDR3 sequence is 16 residues long. Germline CDR1 reads KGHSH; CDR2 reads LQKENI. This chain uses TRBV18 with TRBJ2-6; a possible D gene is TRBD2 (6 bases). The TCR originated in a human donor with acute or convalescent COVID-19. The donor label of this sample is uncertain. The specimen sequenced was peripheral blood. DNA for the CDR3: TGTGCCAGCTCTCACGCCCTAGCGTCTGGGGCCAACGTCCTGACTTTC. Protein product: CASSHALASGANVLTF.